This T cell receptor (beta chain) is from a study of T cell clonotyping in hematopoietic cell transplantation. Study results and caveats: Pathologically expanded recipient clonotypes increased progressively from day 30 to day 180 as diversity fell.

V gave up 3 bases and J gave up 4 bases, with 7 bases separating them. There are 13 residues in the CDR3. The germline V gene encodes CDR1 SGHVS and CDR2 FQNEAQ. Method: immunoSEQ multiplex PCR; TCRdb's copy keeps in-frame clones and lacks some. The sample shows 15,000 to 20,000 clones, nearly 95% of them seen only once. About this clone: Its antigen is as yet unknown.

The sequence came from a middle-aged man in good health. Some clones in this sample may be carry-over from other donors' samples. V and J are TRBV7-8 and TRBJ2-1; a weak D match, TRBD1 (5 bases). The sequenced material came from peripheral blood mononuclear cells. CDR3 nucleotide sequence: TGTGCCAGCAGCTTGGGGCGATACAATGAGCAGTTCTTC. Amino acids: CASSLGRYNEQFF.